The 28 T cell receptor beta chains below were found in one sample sequenced in a study of T cells in Graves' hyperthyroidism and ophthalmopathy. RNA transcripts were the template for amplifying TCR beta CDR3 regions. A set of HTBI primers served as the primers for a first-round RT-PCR of the TCR CDR3. TCRdb fed the multiplex PCR reads into MiXCR, producing one record per CDR3 protein. The sample lists roughly 400,000 distinct CDR3 sequences; more than 13% were seen once. The sequenced sample was blood. The receptor set was obtained from a man aged 50-60 years with Graves' ophthalmopathy.

This clonotype has at least ten counts. As DNA, the CDR3 is TGTGCCAGCAGCGGCCTGGGTGTCCAAGAGACCCAGTACTTC. This sequence encodes CASSGLGVQETQYF. The chain joins TRBV11-2 to TRBJ2-5; D ambiguous. The CDR3 sequence is 14 residues long. Germline V CDR1 and CDR2: SGHAT, FQNNGV. V gave up 5 bases and J gave up 1 base, with 11 bases separating them.

This sequence joins TRBV20-1 and TRBJ1-5, with 8 bases lining up with TRBD1. The CDR3 spans 15 residues. The germline CDR1 and CDR2 sequences are DFQATT and SNEGSKA (reference sequence). The ends lost 6 bases at V and 1 base at J; junction bases unmatched: 8. This CDR3 reads CSALAGGGSNQPQHF. CDR3 sequence (DNA): TGCAGTGCCTTAGCAGGGGGCGGGAGCAATCAGCCCCAGCATTTT.

The chain is built from TRBV18 and TRBJ1-1; 7 nucleotides line up with TRBD1. The CDR3 runs 15 residues. CDR1 and CDR2 from the germline V gene are KGHSH and LQKENI. V was clipped by 3 bases and J by 6 bases; unmatched bases: 10. CDR3 sequence: CASSPKQGPSSEAFF. The DNA for the CDR3 is TGTGCCAGCTCACCCAAACAGGGGCCCTCCTCTGAAGCTTTCTTT.

The chain combines TRBV3-1 with TRBJ2-7, with D uncertain. CDR1 and CDR2 from the germline V gene are LGHDT and YNNKEL (reference sequence). The CDR3 length is 11 residues. Trimming removed 5 bases from V and 3 bases from J, with 5 bases in between. CDR3 sequence (DNA): TGTGCCAGCAGCAACCACTACGAGCAGTACTTC. It encodes CASSNHYEQYF.

V usage is TRBV5-5 and J usage is TRBJ2-5, with 7 bases fitting TRBD2. CDR3 length: 14 amino acids. Germline loops: CDR1 SGHKS, CDR2 YYEKEE (reference sequence). The trim removed 0 bases at V and 5 bases at J, leaving 4 bases unmatched. The CDR3 reads CASSLGGGVETQYF. Here the CDR3 DNA reads TGTGCCAGCAGCTTGGGGGGAGGGGTGGAGACCCAGTACTTC.

This clonotype occurred many times. V is TRBV7-3 and J is TRBJ1-5; D is unresolved. Trimming left V 1 base short and J 3 bases short, with 4 bases between. This CDR3 has 13 residues. Germline CDR1 is SGHTA and CDR2 is FQGTGA. CDR3 nucleotides: TGTGCCAGCAGCTTAAGGCCCAATCAGCCCCAGCATTTT. Amino acid sequence: CASSLRPNQPQHF.

The V and J genes are TRBV6-2 or TRBV6-3 and TRBJ2-5, with 10 bases aligning to TRBD1. This CDR3 spans 17 amino acids. Losses at the gene ends were 4 bases for V and 5 bases for J; bases not matched to a gene: 13. Germline V gives CDR1 MNHEY, CDR2 SVGEGT. The CDR3 protein is CASSFSWGTGDRETQYF. CDR3 coding DNA: TGTGCCAGCAGTTTTAGTTGGGGGACAGGGGATCGGGAGACCCAGTACTTC.

This clonotype was picked up many times. The chain has TRBV30 and TRBJ1-2; D is unclear. Germline values: CDR1 GTSNPN, CDR2 SVGIG (reference sequence). The V and J ends lost 3 bases and 3 bases respectively, with 11 bases between them. CDR3 length: 13 residues. CDR3 bases: TGTGCCTGGAGCCGGGGTCCAGACTATGGCTACACCTTC. Translated, it gives CAWSRGPDYGYTF. Complete variable domain (other parts from reference TRBV30 and TRBJ1-2): SQTIHQWPATLVQPVGSPLSLECTVEGTSNPNLYWYRQAAGRGLQLLFYSVGIGQISSEVPQNLSASRPQDRQFILSSKKLLLSDSGFYLCAWSRGPDYGYTFGSGTRLTVV.

This clonotype appeared many times. CDR3 nucleotide sequence: TGTGCCAGCAGTGACCCAGCGGGAGGTTACAATGAGCAGTTCTTC. Translation: CASSDPAGGYNEQFF. The chain recombines TRBV2 with TRBJ2-1, with 9 bases that match TRBD2. The CDR3 length is 15 residues. CDR1 and CDR2 (germline): SNHLY, FYNNEI. The V gene end was trimmed by 3 bases and the J gene end by 4 bases; junction bases not matched to a gene: 4.

This clonotype was counted at least ten times. This chain connects TRBV20-1 to TRBJ2-1, with TRBD2 matching 14 bases. Germline loops: CDR1 DFQATT, CDR2 SNEGSKA (reference sequence). This CDR3 is built from 17 residues. The ends lost 2 bases at V and 11 bases at J; junction bases unmatched: 14. CDR3 loop: CSARPPRGGLAGVQQFF. DNA for the CDR3: TGCAGTGCTAGACCCCCGCGAGGGGGACTAGCGGGAGTACAGCAGTTCTTC.

The chain couples TRBV5-4 to TRBJ1-2, with 7 bases identical to TRBD1. Germline CDR1 and CDR2: SGHNT and YYREEE (reference sequence). The CDR3 covers 15 residues. With V trimmed by 0 bases and J by 8 bases, 10 bases remained unmatched. CDR3 coding DNA: TGTGCCAGCAGCTTGGCCGACAGGGACCGGTTGGGCTACACCTTC. Translating gives CASSLADRDRLGYTF.

Details on this clonotype: A much larger clone lies one base from this, so it may be a read error. Here the CDR3 reads CASSLARGASSHNEQFF. The CDR3 region has the DNA TGTGCCAGCAGCTTAGCGCGGGGCGCGAGCTCCCACAATGAGCAGTTCTTC. This sequence joins TRBV7-9 and TRBJ2-1; the D gene is possibly TRBD2 (6 bases). The germline CDR1 and CDR2 sequences are SEHNR and FQNEAQ (reference sequence). The CDR3 sequence is 17 residues long. The full variable domain, rest sourced from reference TRBV7-9 and TRBJ2-1, is DTGVSQNPRHKITKRGQNVTFRCDPISEHNRLYWYRQTLGQGPEFLTYFQNEAQLEKSRLLSDRFSAERPKGSFSTLEIQRTEQGDSAMYLCASSLARGASSHNEQFFGPGTRLTVL.

A few counts support this clonotype. V and J are TRBV6-1 and TRBJ2-7, with 10 positions matching TRBD1. Germline V gives CDR1 MNHNS, CDR2 SASEGT. The CDR3 has 17 amino acids. Unmatched junction bases numbered 13, after V lost 5 bases and J lost 3 bases. CDR3 DNA sequence: TGTGCCAGCAGTAGACTCGGGACAGGGGACATCGGCTACGAGCAGTACTTC. Its protein is CASSRLGTGDIGYEQYF.

The CDR3 DNA reads TGTGCCAGCAGTCCGAACGGGGGGGGGGGGGGGGCGAGCAATCAGCCCCAGCATTTT. This codes for CASSPNGGGGGASNQPQHF. V usage is TRBV12-3 or TRBV12-4 and J usage is TRBJ1-5; a weak D match, TRBD1 (6 bases). V lost 5 bases and J lost 1, with 24 bases in between. The CDR3 is made up of 19 amino acids.

This clonotype came up many times. The chain is built from TRBV11-2 and TRBJ1-2, with 7 bases that match TRBD1. CDR3 size: 16 residues. Germline V gene sequence: CDR1 SGHAT, CDR2 FQNNGV. With V trimmed by 5 bases and J by 5 bases, 14 bases remained unmatched. CDR3 in amino acids: CASSPANRGLGYGYTF. The CDR3 DNA is TGTGCCAGCAGCCCGGCAAACAGGGGATTAGGGTATGGCTACACCTTC.

Points on this clonotype: A single base separates this from a much larger clone, so it may be a read error. The chain links TRBV30 to TRBJ2-7; a possible D gene is TRBD2 (5 bases). With the DNA end fitting TRBJ2-1 better, the J assignment may be wrong. The CDR3 runs 15 residues. Germline V gene data show CDR1 as GTSNPN and CDR2 as SVGIG (reference sequence). Written as DNA, the CDR3 is TGTGCCTGGAGTGTAGGCAGGTCTAGCTCCTACGAGCAGTTCTTC. As protein: CAWSVGRSSSYEQFF.

This clonotype showed up just a few times. DNA for the CDR3: TGTGCCAGCAGTAACAGGGGGAACACTGAAGCTTTCTTT. It yields the protein CASSNRGNTEAFF. This rearrangement joins TRBV6-2 or TRBV6-3 to TRBJ1-1, with 7 nucleotides matching TRBD1. The ends lost 5 bases at V and 1 base at J; junction bases unmatched: 1. The V gene's germline CDR1 is MNHEY and CDR2 SVGEGT. This CDR3 has 13 residues.

This clonotype has at least ten counts. The chain uses TRBV5-1 and TRBJ1-2, with D possibly being TRBD1 (5 bases). The V gene's germline CDR1 is SGHRS and CDR2 YFSETQ. The CDR3 is 14 amino acids. V lost 4 bases and J lost 6, with 16 bases in between. The CDR3 coding sequence is TGCGCCAGCAGCCCCGGAGGGCAGGGACATGGCTACACCTTC. Translated, it gives CASSPGGQGHGYTF.

This clonotype was observed a handful of times. V is TRBV9 and J is TRBJ2-1, with a weak D call TRBD2 (7 bases). This CDR3 region has 16 residues. Germline-derived CDR1 and CDR2 are SGDLS and YYNGEE. Between the trimmed V and J ends, which lost 0 bases and 3 bases, there was a span of 13 bases. As DNA, the CDR3 is TGTGCCAGCAGCGTAGATGAGGGAGGGGGCTACAATGAGCAGTTCTTC. This translates into CASSVDEGGGYNEQFF.

This chain links TRBV29-1 with TRBJ1-4, with unresolved D. Germline CDR1 SQVTM, CDR2 ANQGSEA. Trimming shortened V by 7 bases and J by 8 bases, and 17 bases separated the two germline ends. The CDR3 contains 13 residues. This CDR3 is CSARDGWAEKLFF. DNA of the CDR3: TGCAGCGCTAGAGACGGGTGGGCCGAAAAACTGTTTTTT. The variable domain in full, with the rest retrieved from reference TRBV29-1 and TRBJ1-4, is SAVISQKPSRDICQRGTSLTIQCQVDSQVTMMFWYRQQPGQSLTLIATANQGSEATYESGFVIDKFPISRPNLTFSTLTVSNMSPEDSSIYLCSARDGWAEKLFFGSGTQLSVL.

At least ten counts were recorded for this clonotype. The chain recombines TRBV2 with TRBJ2-1, with TRBD2 identical over 7 bases. The junction had 11 bases not matched to a gene; V was cut back by 6 bases and J by 3 bases. Germline V gene sequence: CDR1 SNHLY, CDR2 FYNNEI. CDR3 size: 16 residues. This CDR3 is CASRDSGTTYYNEQFF. DNA of the CDR3: TGTGCCAGCAGGGACTCGGGGACTACCTACTACAATGAGCAGTTCTTC.

This clonotype occurred many times. The rearrangement joins TRBV7-9 to TRBJ2-1; the match to TRBD2 covers 13 bases. The CDR3 spans 17 residues. Trimming at V came to 5 bases and at J to 7 bases, leaving 11 bases not matched to a gene. Germline-derived CDR1 and CDR2 are SEHNR and FQNEAQ (reference sequence). The CDR3 reads CASSRLVSGLAGNEQFF. In DNA, the CDR3 is TGTGCCAGCAGCAGACTTGTTTCGGGACTAGCGGGGAATGAGCAGTTCTTC.

This clonotype appeared many times. This chain uses TRBV5-1 with TRBJ2-4; TRBD1 matches 9 bases. The CDR3 length is 17 residues. V lost 0 bases and J lost 8; bases outside the gene matches: 12. Germline CDR1 is SGHRS and CDR2 is YFSETQ. The CDR3 sequence is CASSLDRDRVRTDIQYF. The CDR3 DNA reads TGCGCCAGCAGCTTGGACCGGGACAGGGTCCGGACGGACATTCAGTACTTC. Using reference TRBV5-1 and TRBJ2-4 for the parts outside the CDR3, the full variable domain is KAGVTQTPRYLIKTRGQQVTLSCSPISGHRSVSWYQQTPGQGLQFLFEYFSETQRNKGNFPGRFSGRQFSNSRSEMNVSTLELGDSALYLCASSLDRDRVRTDIQYFGAGTRLSVL.

At least ten counts were recorded for this clonotype. V and J are TRBV3-1 and TRBJ2-1, with a weak D call TRBD2 (5 bases). Trimming removed 4 bases from V and 9 bases from J, with 13 bases in between. This CDR3 spans 13 amino acids. From germline, CDR1 is LGHDT and CDR2 YNNKEL (reference sequence). CDR3 in amino acids: CASSPGLLTEQFF. In DNA, the CDR3 is TGTGCCAGCAGCCCAGGACTGTTGACTGAGCAGTTCTTC.

This clonotype was counted only a few times. The genes are TRBV2 and TRBJ2-2, with TRBD1 matching 9 bases. J gave up 6 bases and V 6 bases, and 5 bases lay outside the gene matches. Germline assignment: CDR1 SNHLY and CDR2 FYNNEI. The CDR3 extends over 14 amino acids. The CDR3 reads CASSTGGISGELFF. The CDR3 DNA follows: TGTGCCAGCAGCACAGGGGGCATTTCCGGGGAGCTGTTTTTT.

The table lists this clonotype with a few counts. This sequence joins TRBV6-2 or TRBV6-3 and TRBJ2-5; D may be TRBD1 or TRBD2 (6 bases each). Trimming took 5 bases from V and 4 from J, leaving 11 bases between them. The V gene's germline CDR1 is MNHEY and CDR2 SVGEGT. The CDR3 is made up of 13 amino acids. The CDR3 spells CASSHGGPETQYF. The DNA of the CDR3 is TGTGCCAGCAGTCACGGGGGCCCAGAGACCCAGTACTTC.

This clonotype came up many times. CDR3 amino acids: CASSQAPFNQPQHF. The CDR3 bases are TGTGCCAGCAGCCAAGCTCCGTTTAATCAGCCCCAGCATTTT. The chain recombines TRBV3-1 with TRBJ1-5; D is unclear. V gave up 1 base and J gave up 4 bases, with 8 bases separating them. This CDR3 has 14 residues. Germline CDR1 reads LGHDT; CDR2 reads YNNKEL (reference sequence).

This clonotype has at least ten counts. The chain couples TRBV6-1 to TRBJ2-5; D is perhaps TRBD1 or TRBD2 (6 bases each). Germline CDR1 reads MNHNS; CDR2 reads SASEGT. CDR3 size: 13 residues. The V and J ends lost 7 bases and 2 bases respectively, with 11 bases between them. The CDR3 DNA sequence: TGTGCCAGCACCGAAGGGGGGCAAGAGACCCAGTACTTC. Its translation is CASTEGGQETQYF.